This T cell receptor beta chain was sequenced in a study of cytomegalovirus exposure and HLA in healthy donors. The overall study: Out of about 190 million T cells, an earlier analysis found some 110 million unique TCR beta sequences in total. Findings and caveats of the study: In a later analysis, a missense DCLRE1C variant was linked to TCR beta V- and J-gene trimming. While the bulk of TCR sequences proved rare, some public TCRs turned up in many donors.

Regarding this clone: What it binds is not known.

Per germline, CDR1 LNHDA and CDR2 SQIVND (reference sequence). CDR3 length equals 15 residues. V trimming: 5 bases; J trimming: 4 bases; junction bases outside the gene matches: 6. The study ran its PCR with 60 Vbeta and 13 Jbeta primers. Generated by immunoSEQ multiplex PCR, the TCRdb table keeps only in-frame clones and is missing some. This table has nearly 110,000 clones, around 82% appearing once. The rearrangement uses TRBV19 and TRBJ1-3; TRBD1 agrees at 9 bases. The sample consisted of PBMCs. This clonotype originated in a man in his forties or fifties in good health and CMV-seronegative. CDR3 region: CASSAQGASGNTIYF. The CDR3 nucleotides are TGTGCCAGTAGTGCACAGGGGGCGTCCGGAAACACCATATATTTT.